This T cell receptor (beta chain) was captured by sequencing in a study of blood T cells in healthy people across ages. The sample holds a few counts of this clonotype. At least 6 micrograms of total RNA were extracted per sample. Primed by a sample-barcoded 5' primer and a J-beta primer mix, a second PCR proceeded for about 6 to 11 cycles. TCRdb fed the 5' RACE reads into MiXCR, producing one record per CDR3 protein. The data show 1.5 million to 2 million distinct CDR3 sequences, with almost 35% seen just once and about 11% held by the top ten. From germline, CDR1 is SGHAT and CDR2 FQNNGV. The length of the CDR3 is 13 residues. V was trimmed by 2 bases and J by 6 bases, leaving 11 bases between them.

Sequencing input: blood. The source is a woman in her 30s in good health. The chain combines TRBV11-2 with TRBJ2-7; D call uncertain. The CDR3 region is CASSLLKNFEQYF. The CDR3, as DNA: TGTGCCAGCAGCTTATTAAAGAACTTCGAGCAGTACTTC.